These T cell receptor beta chains were read from a single sample in a study of beta chain features in type 1 diabetes. Assay used: immunoSEQ multiplex PCR; TCRdb lists only in-frame clones, some missing. The sample lists around 70,000 clones, around 49% occurring once. Material: central memory CD4+ T cells from blood. Source of these receptors: a man under 40 with type 1 diabetes. Both conserved end residues are part of each CDR3. A D gene is named only where the DNA matches it firmly. Size tells how often a clone was seen (once, few, many) or the class of an expanded clone, and some rows leave it out.

clone size,V gene,CDR3 length,J gene,D gene,CDR3 protein,CDR3 DNA
.,TRBV7-8,17,TRBJ1-2,TRBD1,CASSILREGTGIYGYTF,TGTGCCAGCAGCATTCTACGAGAAGGGACAGGGATCTATGGCTACACCTTC
.,TRBV14,17,TRBJ2-3,TRBD2,CASSQGLVSRGADTQYF,TGTGCCAGCAGCCAGGGACTAGTGAGCCGAGGAGCAGATACGCAGTATTTT
.,TRBV19,15,TRBJ1-2,TRBD1,CASIARDRGRNGYTF,TGTGCCAGTATCGCCCGGGACAGGGGGCGGAATGGCTACACCTTC
.,TRBV27,15,TRBJ2-3,.,CASSLSRLVLDTQYF,TGTGCCAGCAGTTTATCTAGGCTAGTTTTAGATACGCAGTATTTT
.,TRBV5-1,14,TRBJ2-1,TRBD2,CASSYSGSPSEQFF,TGCGCCAGCAGCTATAGCGGGAGCCCTAGTGAGCAGTTCTTC
.,TRBV11-2,14,TRBJ1-2,TRBD1,CASRPTGAPRGYTF,TGTGCCAGCAGACCGACAGGGGCTCCAAGAGGCTACACCTTC
many,TRBV15,14,TRBJ2-4,.,CATSRDQGQNIQYF,TGTGCCACCAGCAGAGACCAGGGGCAGAACATTCAGTACTTC
.,TRBV18,15,TRBJ1-1,TRBD1,CASSSTGQGNTEAFF,TGTGCCAGCTCATCAACGGGACAGGGAAACACTGAAGCTTTCTTT
.,TRBV29-1,14,TRBJ1-2,TRBD1,CSVEDLGQGAGYTF,TGCAGCGTTGAAGATCTAGGCCAGGGGGCTGGCTACACCTTC
few,TRBV6-4,17,TRBJ1-2,.,CASSATGSTAALSGYTF,TGTGCCAGCAGTGCCACGGGGTCCACGGCGGCACTATCCGGCTACACCTTC
.,TRBV5-8,17,TRBJ2-2,TRBD2,CASSQAGTRVSTGELFF,TGTGCCAGCAGCCAAGCCGGGACTAGGGTTTCGACCGGGGAGCTGTTTTTT
few,TRBV29-1,13,TRBJ1-1,.,CSVGAVMNTEAFF,TGCAGCGTTGGGGCAGTCATGAACACTGAAGCTTTCTTT
.,TRBV18,15,TRBJ2-2,TRBD1,CASSQGQESTGELFF,TGTGCCAGCTCGCAAGGACAGGAGAGCACCGGGGAGCTGTTTTTT
.,TRBV25-1,14,TRBJ2-3,.,CASSTRTEGDTQYF,TGTGCCAGCAGTACTCGGACGGAGGGGGATACGCAGTATTTT
.,TRBV5-1,15,TRBJ2-1,TRBD2,CASSPGTSGSYEQFF,TGCGCCAGCAGCCCCGGGACTAGCGGGAGCTATGAGCAGTTCTTC
.,TRBV6-6,13,TRBJ1-2,.,CASSYDPDLGYTF,TGTGCCAGCAGTTACGATCCAGACTTGGGCTACACCTTC
.,TRBV7-7,13,TRBJ2-7,TRBD1,CASSTGQGNEQYF,TGTGCCAGCAGCACGGGACAGGGCAACGAGCAGTACTTC
.,TRBV4-1,17,TRBJ2-3,TRBD2,CASSPGLAESSTDTQYF,TGCGCCAGCAGCCCGGGACTAGCGGAATCGAGCACAGATACGCAGTATTTT
.,TRBV27,13,TRBJ1-5,.,CASSYGQNQPQHF,TGTGCCAGCAGTTACGGACAGAATCAGCCCCAGCATTTT
.,TRBV10-3,11,TRBJ2-7,TRBD1,CAITLDRAQYF,TGTGCCATCACCTTGGACAGGGCGCAGTACTTC
few,TRBV7-9,14,TRBJ2-5,TRBD2,CASSKPGGRETQYF,TGTGCCAGCAGCAAGCCGGGAGGTAGAGAGACCCAGTACTTC
.,TRBV19,13,TRBJ2-7,.,CASSFNQAYEQYF,TGTGCCAGTAGTTTTAATCAGGCGTACGAGCAGTACTTC
.,TRBV28,15,TRBJ1-1,TRBD1,CASSDAGTGLTEAFF,TGTGCCAGCAGTGATGCCGGGACAGGGCTTACTGAAGCTTTCTTT
.,TRBV6-1,15,TRBJ2-7,.,CASTITGGASYEQYF,TGTGCCAGCACAATTACTGGGGGCGCTTCCTACGAGCAGTACTTC
.,TRBV5-1,15,TRBJ2-2,TRBD2,CASSSGLTNTGELFF,TGCGCCAGCAGCTCGGGACTAACGAACACCGGGGAGCTGTTTTTT
.,TRBV6-1,15,TRBJ2-6,.,CASSEHRVGANVLTF,TGTGCCAGCAGTGAACACAGGGTTGGGGCCAACGTCCTGACTTTC
.,TRBV27,14,TRBJ1-4,TRBD1,CASSRQGANEKLFF,TGTGCCAGCAGTCGACAGGGGGCTAATGAAAAACTGTTTTTT
.,TRBV19,15,TRBJ2-5,TRBD1,CASSIQGAPEETQYF,TGTGCCAGTAGTATACAGGGGGCGCCGGAGGAGACCCAGTACTTC
.,TRBV5-1,16,TRBJ2-2,.,CASTDVSGSGIGELFF,TGCGCCAGCACAGACGTAAGCGGATCGGGAATCGGGGAGCTGTTTTTT
.,TRBV29-1,12,TRBJ2-5,.,CSALRSQETQYF,TGCAGCGCCCTCAGGTCCCAAGAGACCCAGTACTTC
.,TRBV6-5,14,TRBJ2-7,TRBD1,CASSPDRGPYEQYF,TGTGCCAGCAGTCCTGACAGGGGGCCCTACGAGCAGTACTTC